This T cell receptor (beta chain) was observed in a study of neurological immune-mediated disorders. The CDR3 loop spans 12 amino acids. The germline gives CDR1 MNHEY, CDR2 SVGEGT. The cDNA came from 5'RACE with 10-nucleotide random UMIs. From the 5' RACE reads, TCRdb called clonotypes with MiXCR, one entry per CDR3 protein. This repertoire shows 85,000 to 100,000 distinct CDR3 sequences, about 3.8% found once; its top ten account for around 5.5%. With respect to this clonotype: The antigen is undetermined. Relative to the germline gene, one junction end is altered; a read error may explain this.

The study's findings and limits: No sharing of CDR3 amino acid sequences was observed among expanded clones across subjects, suggesting private repertoires in all groups. Association of the multiple sclerosis repertoire cluster with clinical or MRI features was not observed for any feature. The greatest degree of TCR clonal expansion was observed in HTLV-1-associated myelopathy, with the lowest in multiple sclerosis, below that of healthy controls.

The specimen sequenced was PBMCs. This clonotype originated in a woman between 18 and 29 years old with multiple sclerosis. The gene calls are TRBV6-2 or TRBV6-3 and TRBJ2-5; 7 positions agree with TRBD1. CDR3 in amino acids: CDSRGGVETQYF. The DNA of the CDR3 is TGTGACAGCAGAGGGGGCGTGGAGACCCAGTACTTC.